What follows are 9 T cell receptor beta chains derived from one specimen sequenced in a study of early T cells in non-severe SARS-CoV-2 infection. TCRdb recomputed calls from the 5' RACE reads with MiXCR, one row per CDR3 protein. The data contain 55,000 to 70,000 distinct CDR3 sequences, about 12% of them seen just once; the ten biggest clones take up approximately 1%. The sample consisted of whole blood, taken at baseline. These receptors were obtained from an adult who was a healthcare worker with PCR-confirmed SARS-CoV-2 infection or an uninfected control (not recorded which). The donor label of this sample is uncertain.

This clonotype was recorded a few times. V gene TRBV2 combines with J gene TRBJ2-5; a weak D match, TRBD2 (6 bases). The V and J ends lost 5 bases and 1 base respectively, with 14 bases between them. Looked up from germline, CDR1 is SNHLY and CDR2 is FYNNEI. This CDR3 is built from 15 residues. CDR3 bases: TGTGCCAGCAGTCAGGAGGGATTCGCCCAAGAGACCCAGTACTTC. Translated: CASSQEGFAQETQYF.

J is TRBJ1-2 and V is TRBV18; D is undetermined. Germline assignment: CDR1 KGHSH and CDR2 LQKENI. The CDR3 loop spans 13 amino acids. V dropped 4 bases and J dropped 3 bases, with 9 bases sitting between them. CDR3 DNA sequence: TGTGCCAGCTCACTCCCCCAGTACTATGGCTACACCTTC. Translating it yields CASSLPQYYGYTF.

This chain links TRBV12-3 or TRBV12-4 with TRBJ1-6, with 8 bases matching TRBD1. The length of the CDR3 is 15 residues. V shed 3 bases, J shed 6 bases, and the junction held 4 bases outside the gene matches. The CDR3 DNA sequence: TGTGCCAGCAGTTTGAGACAGGGGTCTAATTCACCCCTCCACTTT. Protein product: CASSLRQGSNSPLHF.

V gene TRBV5-1 combines with J gene TRBJ1-1, with 9 bases aligning to TRBD1. This CDR3 region has 13 residues. V trimming: 0 bases; J trimming: 11 bases; junction bases outside the gene matches: 5. Per the germline V gene, CDR1 is SGHRS and CDR2 is YFSETQ. CDR3 nucleotides: TGCGCCAGCAGCTTGGGGACAGGGGACAGTGCTTTCTTT. Amino acid sequence: CASSLGTGDSAFF.

This clonotype was counted a few times. V and J are TRBV29-1 and TRBJ1-2; D remains unclear. The CDR3 spans 13 residues. Germline V gene lookup returns CDR1 SQVTM and CDR2 ANQGSEA. Between the trimmed V and J ends, which lost 7 bases and 4 bases, there was a span of 16 bases. Here the CDR3 reads CSASYSLSYGYTF. CDR3 sequence (DNA): TGCAGCGCTAGCTACTCCCTCTCCTATGGCTACACCTTC.

This clonotype was observed a single time. V and J are TRBV10-1 and TRBJ2-2; D possibly corresponds to TRBD2 (7 bases). Germline CDR1 is WNHNN and CDR2 is SYGVQD (reference sequence). The CDR3 totals 13 residues. V lost 8 bases and J 6 bases, leaving 13 bases between the germline ends. The CDR3 loop is CASRGGGAGELFF. DNA for the CDR3: TGCGCCAGCCGGGGCGGGGGCGCCGGGGAGCTGTTTTTT.

In this sample, this clonotype turned up many times. The CDR3 sequence: CASNSQVGGSTDTQYF. CDR3 DNA: TGTGCCAGCAACTCACAGGTGGGAGGGTCCACAGATACGCAGTATTTT. The chain recombines TRBV6-1 with TRBJ2-3, with TRBD2 identical over 7 bases. This CDR3 region has 16 residues. The trim removed 7 bases at V and 2 bases at J, leaving 12 bases unmatched. Germline CDR1 is MNHNS and CDR2 is SASEGT.

This sequence joins TRBV5-1 and TRBJ2-5; 7 nucleotides agree with TRBD2. The CDR3 sequence is 15 residues long. Unmatched junction bases numbered 6, after V lost 2 bases and J lost 2 bases. From germline, CDR1 is SGHRS and CDR2 YFSETQ. CDR3 protein: CASSFQAGNQETQYF. The CDR3 DNA reads TGCGCCAGCAGCTTCCAAGCGGGGAATCAAGAGACCCAGTACTTC.

This clonotype has only a few counts. The chain carries TRBV14 and TRBJ2-1; no definite D call. The CDR3 has 15 amino acids. In germline, CDR1 is SGHDN, CDR2 FVKESK. Trimming shortened V by 3 bases and J by 8 bases, and 17 bases separated the two germline ends. The CDR3 reads CASSHWTSLAHEQFF. The CDR3 DNA reads TGTGCCAGCAGCCACTGGACCTCACTTGCCCATGAGCAGTTCTTC.